This TCR beta chain was identified in a study of metastatic and nonmetastatic thyroid tumors. Study-level background: Repertoires of blood and of tissue (tumor or nodule) from malignant and benign thyroid patients were compared.

Via MiXCR, TCRdb re-called the PCR reads. The table includes around 16,000 clones, roughly 26% detected once. J was trimmed by 6 bases and V by 6 bases; bases with no gene match: 17. The CDR3 totals 18 residues. The germline gives CDR1 MDHEN, CDR2 SYDVKM. Each patient went into thyroid surgery without having received any treatment. About this clone: The antigen is unknown.

The study's findings and limits: A significant increase in TCR beta diversity was reportedly seen in malignant thyroid tumors relative to benign nodules, in blood and tumor.

This chain links TRBV28 with TRBJ1-5; 10 bases align to TRBD1. This TCR derives from a female donor with papillary thyroid cancer or a benign thyroid nodule (not recorded which). Some clones in this sample may be carry-over from other donors' samples. Sequenced sample: adjacent normal tissue. The CDR3 sequence is CASSRGWGSTGGLQPQHF. The CDR3 nucleotides read TGTGCCAGCAGCCGGGGGTGGGGGTCGACAGGGGGCCTTCAGCCCCAGCATTTT.